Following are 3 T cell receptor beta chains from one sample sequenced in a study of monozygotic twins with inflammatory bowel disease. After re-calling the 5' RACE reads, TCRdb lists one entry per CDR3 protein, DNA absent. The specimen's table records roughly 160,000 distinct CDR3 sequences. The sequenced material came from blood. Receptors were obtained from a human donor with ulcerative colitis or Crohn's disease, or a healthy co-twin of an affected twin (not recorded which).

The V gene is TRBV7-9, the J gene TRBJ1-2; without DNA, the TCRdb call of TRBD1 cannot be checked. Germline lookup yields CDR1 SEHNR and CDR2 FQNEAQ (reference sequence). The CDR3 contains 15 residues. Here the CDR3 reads CASSLVGTGKDGYTF.

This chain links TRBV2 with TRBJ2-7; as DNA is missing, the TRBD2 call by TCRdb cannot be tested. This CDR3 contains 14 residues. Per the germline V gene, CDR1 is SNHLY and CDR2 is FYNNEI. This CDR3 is CASSGLAGTYEQYF.

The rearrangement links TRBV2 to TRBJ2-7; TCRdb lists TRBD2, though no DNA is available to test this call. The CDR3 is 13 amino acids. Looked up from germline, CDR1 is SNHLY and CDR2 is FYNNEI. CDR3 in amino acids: CASNPGLTYEQYF.